This T cell receptor (beta chain) was identified during a study of blood T cells in healthy people across ages. A J-beta primer mix and a sample-barcoded 5' primer were used in a second PCR of roughly 6 to 12 cycles. TCRdb passed the 5' RACE reads through MiXCR, listing each CDR3 protein once. The sample consists of about 680,000 distinct CDR3 sequences, around half of them appearing once. The sequence came from a woman in her sixties or seventies in good health. Sequenced sample: blood.

CDR3 nucleotides: TGTGCCAGCAGACCCGGCGGGACAGGGAATCAGCCCCAGCATTTT. Translating gives CASRPGGTGNQPQHF. The V gene is TRBV6-5, the J gene TRBJ1-5, with 9 nucleotides matching TRBD1. The germline CDR1 and CDR2 sequences are MNHEY and SVGAGI. The V segment lost 6 bases and the J segment 4 bases; nucleotides outside the gene matches: 7. CDR3 length: 15 amino acids.